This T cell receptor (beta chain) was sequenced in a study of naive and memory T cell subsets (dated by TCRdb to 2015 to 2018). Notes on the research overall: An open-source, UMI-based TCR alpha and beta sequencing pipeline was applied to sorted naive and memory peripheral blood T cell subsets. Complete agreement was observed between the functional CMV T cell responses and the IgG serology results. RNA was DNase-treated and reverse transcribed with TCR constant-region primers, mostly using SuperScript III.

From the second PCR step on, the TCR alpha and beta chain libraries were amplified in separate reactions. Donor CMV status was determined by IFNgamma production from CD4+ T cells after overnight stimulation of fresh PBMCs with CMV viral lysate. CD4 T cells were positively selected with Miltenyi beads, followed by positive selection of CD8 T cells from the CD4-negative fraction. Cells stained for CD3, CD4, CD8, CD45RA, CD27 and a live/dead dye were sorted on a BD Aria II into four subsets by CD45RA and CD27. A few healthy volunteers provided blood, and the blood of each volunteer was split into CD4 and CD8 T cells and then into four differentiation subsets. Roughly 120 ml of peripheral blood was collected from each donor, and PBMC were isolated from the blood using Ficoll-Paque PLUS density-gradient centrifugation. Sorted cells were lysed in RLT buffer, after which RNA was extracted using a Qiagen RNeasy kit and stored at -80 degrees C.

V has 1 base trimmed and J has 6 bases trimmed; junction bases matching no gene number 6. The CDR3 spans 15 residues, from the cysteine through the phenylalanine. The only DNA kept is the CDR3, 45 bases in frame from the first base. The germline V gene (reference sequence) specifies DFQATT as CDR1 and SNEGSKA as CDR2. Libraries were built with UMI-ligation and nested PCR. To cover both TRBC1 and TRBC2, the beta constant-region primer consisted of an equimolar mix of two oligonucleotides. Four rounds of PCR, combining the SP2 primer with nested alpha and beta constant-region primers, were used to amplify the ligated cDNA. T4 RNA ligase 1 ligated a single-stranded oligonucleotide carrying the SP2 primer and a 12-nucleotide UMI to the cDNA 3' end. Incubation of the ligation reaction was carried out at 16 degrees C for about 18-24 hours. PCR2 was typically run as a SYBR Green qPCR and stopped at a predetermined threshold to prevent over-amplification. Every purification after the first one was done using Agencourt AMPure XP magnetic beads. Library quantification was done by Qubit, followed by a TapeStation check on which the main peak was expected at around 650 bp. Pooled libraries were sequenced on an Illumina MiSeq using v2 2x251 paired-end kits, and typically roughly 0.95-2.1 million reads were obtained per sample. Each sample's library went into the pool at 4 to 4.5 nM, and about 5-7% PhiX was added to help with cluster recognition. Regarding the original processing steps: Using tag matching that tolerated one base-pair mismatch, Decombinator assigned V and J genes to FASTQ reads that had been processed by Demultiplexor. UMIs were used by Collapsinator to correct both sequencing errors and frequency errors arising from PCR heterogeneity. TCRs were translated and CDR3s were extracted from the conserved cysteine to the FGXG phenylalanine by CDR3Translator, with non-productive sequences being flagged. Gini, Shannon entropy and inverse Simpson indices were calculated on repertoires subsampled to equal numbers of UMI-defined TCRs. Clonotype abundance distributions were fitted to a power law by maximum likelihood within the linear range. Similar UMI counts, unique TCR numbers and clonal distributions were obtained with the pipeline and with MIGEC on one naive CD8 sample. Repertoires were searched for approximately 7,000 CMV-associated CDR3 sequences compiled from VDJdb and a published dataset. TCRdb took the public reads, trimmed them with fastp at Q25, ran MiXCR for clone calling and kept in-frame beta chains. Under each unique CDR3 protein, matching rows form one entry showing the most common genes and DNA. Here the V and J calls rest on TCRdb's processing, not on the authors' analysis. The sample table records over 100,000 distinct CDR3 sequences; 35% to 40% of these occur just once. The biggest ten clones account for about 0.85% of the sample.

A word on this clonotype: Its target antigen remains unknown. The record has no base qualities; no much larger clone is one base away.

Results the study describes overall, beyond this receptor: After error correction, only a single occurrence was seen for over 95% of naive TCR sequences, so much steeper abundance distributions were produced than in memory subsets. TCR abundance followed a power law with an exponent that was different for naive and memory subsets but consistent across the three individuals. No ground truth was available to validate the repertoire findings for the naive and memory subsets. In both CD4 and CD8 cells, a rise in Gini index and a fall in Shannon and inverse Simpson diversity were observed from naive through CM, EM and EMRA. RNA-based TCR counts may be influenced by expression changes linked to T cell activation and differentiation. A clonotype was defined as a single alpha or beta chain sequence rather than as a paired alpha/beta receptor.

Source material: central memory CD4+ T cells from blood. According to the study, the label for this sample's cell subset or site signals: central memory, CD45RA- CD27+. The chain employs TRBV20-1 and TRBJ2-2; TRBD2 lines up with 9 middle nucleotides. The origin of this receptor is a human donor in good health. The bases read TGCAGTGCTAGAGTAGTTAGCGGGAGCGCCGGGGAGCTGTTTTTT. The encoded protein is CSARVVSGSAGELFF.